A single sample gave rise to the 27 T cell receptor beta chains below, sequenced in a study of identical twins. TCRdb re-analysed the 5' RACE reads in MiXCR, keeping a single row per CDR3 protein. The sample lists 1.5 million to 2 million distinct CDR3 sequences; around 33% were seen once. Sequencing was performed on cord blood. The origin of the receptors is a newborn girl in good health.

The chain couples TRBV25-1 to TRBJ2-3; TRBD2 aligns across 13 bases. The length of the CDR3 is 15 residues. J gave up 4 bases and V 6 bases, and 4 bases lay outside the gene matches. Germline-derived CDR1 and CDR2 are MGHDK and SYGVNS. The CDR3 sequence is CASRLAGGSADTQYF. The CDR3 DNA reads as TGTGCCAGCAGACTAGCGGGAGGGAGTGCAGATACGCAGTATTTT.

CDR3: CASSQSGSGRAGEQFF. The CDR3 DNA reads TGTGCCAGCAGCCAAAGCGGAAGCGGGAGGGCCGGAGAGCAGTTCTTC. J is TRBJ2-1 and V is TRBV4-2, with TRBD2 matching over 10 bases. The germline V gene encodes CDR1 LGHNA and CDR2 YNFKEQ. This CDR3 comprises 16 residues. With 2 bases clipped from V and 10 bases from J, the junction kept 11 bases outside the gene matches.

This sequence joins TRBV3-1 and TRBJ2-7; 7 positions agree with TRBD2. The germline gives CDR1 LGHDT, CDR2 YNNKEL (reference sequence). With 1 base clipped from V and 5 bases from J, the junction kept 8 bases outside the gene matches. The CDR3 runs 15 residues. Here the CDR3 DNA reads TGTGCCAGCAGCCAAGGCGGGAGTATGTTCGACGAGCAGTACTTC. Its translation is CASSQGGSMFDEQYF.

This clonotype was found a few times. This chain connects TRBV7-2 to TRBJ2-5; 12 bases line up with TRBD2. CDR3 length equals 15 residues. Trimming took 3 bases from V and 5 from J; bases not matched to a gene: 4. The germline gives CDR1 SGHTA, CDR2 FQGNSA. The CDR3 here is CASSLYLAGGETQYF. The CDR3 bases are TGTGCCAGCAGCTTGTATCTAGCGGGAGGGGAGACCCAGTACTTC.

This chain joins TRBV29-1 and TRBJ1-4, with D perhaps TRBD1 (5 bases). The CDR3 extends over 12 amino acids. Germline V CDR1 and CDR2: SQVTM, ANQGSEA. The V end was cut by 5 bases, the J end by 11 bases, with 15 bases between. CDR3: CSVLGPGDKLFF. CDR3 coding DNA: TGCAGCGTTCTGGGGCCGGGAGACAAACTGTTTTTT.

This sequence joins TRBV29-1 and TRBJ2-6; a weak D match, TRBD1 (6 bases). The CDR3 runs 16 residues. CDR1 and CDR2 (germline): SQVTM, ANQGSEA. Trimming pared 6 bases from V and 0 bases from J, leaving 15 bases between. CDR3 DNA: TGCAGCGTCGGACAGAACCCCTCCTCTGGGGCCAACGTCCTGACTTTC. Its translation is CSVGQNPSSGANVLTF.

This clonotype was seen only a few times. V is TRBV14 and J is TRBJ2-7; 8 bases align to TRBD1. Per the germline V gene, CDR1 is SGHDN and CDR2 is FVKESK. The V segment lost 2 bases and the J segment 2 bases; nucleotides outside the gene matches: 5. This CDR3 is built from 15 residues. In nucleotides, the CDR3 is TGTGCCAGCAGCCAACCCGGACAGGGAGCCTACGAGCAGTACTTC. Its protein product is CASSQPGQGAYEQYF.

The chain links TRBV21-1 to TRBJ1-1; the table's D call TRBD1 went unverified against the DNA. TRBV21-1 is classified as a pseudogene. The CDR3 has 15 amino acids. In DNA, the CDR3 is TGTGCCAGCAGCAAAGCGAGTAAAGGGGGCACTGAAGCTTTCTTT. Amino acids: CASSKASKGGTEAFF.

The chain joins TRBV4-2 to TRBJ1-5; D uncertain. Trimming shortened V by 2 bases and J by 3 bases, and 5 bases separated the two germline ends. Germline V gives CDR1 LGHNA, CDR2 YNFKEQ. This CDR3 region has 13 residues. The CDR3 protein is CASSQHPNQPQHF. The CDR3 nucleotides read TGTGCCAGCAGCCAACATCCCAATCAGCCCCAGCATTTT.

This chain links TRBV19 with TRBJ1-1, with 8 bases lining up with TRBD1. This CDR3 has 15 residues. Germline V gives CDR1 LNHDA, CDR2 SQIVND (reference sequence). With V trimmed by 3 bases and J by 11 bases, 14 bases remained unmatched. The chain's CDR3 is CASSIAPSQGARAFF. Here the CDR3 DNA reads TGTGCCAGTAGTATTGCCCCATCTCAGGGGGCGCGGGCTTTCTTT.

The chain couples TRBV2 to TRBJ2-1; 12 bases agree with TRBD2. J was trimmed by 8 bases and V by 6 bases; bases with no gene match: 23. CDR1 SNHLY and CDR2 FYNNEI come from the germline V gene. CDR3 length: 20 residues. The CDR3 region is CASRKYWLAGGPLSEDEQFF. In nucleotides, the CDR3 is TGTGCCAGCAGGAAGTATTGGCTAGCGGGAGGGCCACTGTCGGAGGATGAGCAGTTCTTC. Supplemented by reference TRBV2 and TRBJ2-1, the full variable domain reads EPEVTQTPSHQVTQMGQEVILRCVPISNHLYFYWYRQILGQKVEFLVSFYNNEISEKSEIFDDQFSVERPDGSNFTLKIRSTKLEDSAMYFCASRKYWLAGGPLSEDEQFFGPGTRLTVL.

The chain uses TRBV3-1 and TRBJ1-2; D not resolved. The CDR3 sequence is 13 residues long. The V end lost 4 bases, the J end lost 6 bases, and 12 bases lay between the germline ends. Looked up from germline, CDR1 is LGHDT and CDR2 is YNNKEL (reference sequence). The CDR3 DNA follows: TGTGCCAGCAGCCTCCAGGCCCGGGATGGCTACACCTTC. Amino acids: CASSLQARDGYTF. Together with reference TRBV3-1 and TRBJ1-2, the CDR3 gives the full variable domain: DTAVSQTPKYLVTQMGNDKSIKCEQNLGHDTMYWYKQDSKKFLKIMFSYNNKELIINETVPNRFSPKSPDKAHLNLHINSLELGDSAVYFCASSLQARDGYTFGSGTRLTVV.

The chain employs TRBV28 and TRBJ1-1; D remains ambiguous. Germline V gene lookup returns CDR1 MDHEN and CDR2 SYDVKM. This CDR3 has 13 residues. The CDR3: CAVGNVLDTEAFF. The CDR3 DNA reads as TGTGCGGTGGGAAACGTACTGGACACTGAAGCTTTCTTT.

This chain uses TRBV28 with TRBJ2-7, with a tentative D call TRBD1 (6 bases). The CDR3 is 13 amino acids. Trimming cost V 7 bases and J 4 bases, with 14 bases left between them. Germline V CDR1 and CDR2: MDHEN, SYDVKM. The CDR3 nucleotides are TGTGCCAGCATTACAGGGTTCCCTTACGAGCAGTACTTC. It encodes CASITGFPYEQYF.

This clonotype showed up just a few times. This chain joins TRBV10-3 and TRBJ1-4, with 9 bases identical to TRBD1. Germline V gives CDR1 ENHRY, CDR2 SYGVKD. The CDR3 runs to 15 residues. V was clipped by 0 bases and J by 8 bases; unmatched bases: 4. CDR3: CAISESGTGSEKLFF. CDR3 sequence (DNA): TGTGCCATCAGTGAGTCCGGGACAGGGTCCGAAAAACTGTTTTTT.

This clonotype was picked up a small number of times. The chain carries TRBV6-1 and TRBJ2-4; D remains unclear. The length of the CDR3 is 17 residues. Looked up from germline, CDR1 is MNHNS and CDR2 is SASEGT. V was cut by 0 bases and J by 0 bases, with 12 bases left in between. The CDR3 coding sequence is TGTGCCAGCAGTGAAGCGGTAGGATCTCTAGCCAAAAACATTCAGTACTTC. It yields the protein CASSEAVGSLAKNIQYF.

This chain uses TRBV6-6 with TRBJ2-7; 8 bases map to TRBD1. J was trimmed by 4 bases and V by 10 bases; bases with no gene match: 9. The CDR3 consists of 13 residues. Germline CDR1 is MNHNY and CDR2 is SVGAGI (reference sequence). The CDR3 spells CATETGVSYEQYF. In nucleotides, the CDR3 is TGTGCCACCGAGACAGGGGTCTCTTACGAGCAGTACTTC.

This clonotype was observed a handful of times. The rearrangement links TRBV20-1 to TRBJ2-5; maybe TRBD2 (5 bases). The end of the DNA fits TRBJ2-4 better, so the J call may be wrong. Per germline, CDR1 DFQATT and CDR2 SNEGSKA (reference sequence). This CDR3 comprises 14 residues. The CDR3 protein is CSARPEDFRGIQYF. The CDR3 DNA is TGCAGTGCTAGACCGGAGGACTTCCGGGGCATTCAGTACTTC.

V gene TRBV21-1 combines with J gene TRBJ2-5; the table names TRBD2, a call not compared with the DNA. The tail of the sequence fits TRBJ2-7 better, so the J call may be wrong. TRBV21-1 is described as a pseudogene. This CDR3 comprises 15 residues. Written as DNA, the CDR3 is TGTGCCAGCAGCAAACGGACTAGCGGGACCTACGAGCAGTACTTC. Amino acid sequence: CASSKRTSGTYEQYF.

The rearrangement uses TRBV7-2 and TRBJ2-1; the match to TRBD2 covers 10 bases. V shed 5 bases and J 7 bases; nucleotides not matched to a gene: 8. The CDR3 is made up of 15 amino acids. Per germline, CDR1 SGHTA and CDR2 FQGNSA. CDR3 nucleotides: TGTGCCAGCAGCACTCAGCGGGGGGGTAAGAATGAGCAGTTCTTC. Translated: CASSTQRGGKNEQFF.

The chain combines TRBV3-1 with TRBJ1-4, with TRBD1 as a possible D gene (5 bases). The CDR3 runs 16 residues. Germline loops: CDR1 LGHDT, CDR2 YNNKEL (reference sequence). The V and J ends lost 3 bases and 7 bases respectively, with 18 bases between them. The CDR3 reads CASSHFRGLQVEKLFF. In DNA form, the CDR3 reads TGTGCCAGCAGCCATTTCCGGGGCCTTCAGGTTGAAAAACTGTTTTTT.

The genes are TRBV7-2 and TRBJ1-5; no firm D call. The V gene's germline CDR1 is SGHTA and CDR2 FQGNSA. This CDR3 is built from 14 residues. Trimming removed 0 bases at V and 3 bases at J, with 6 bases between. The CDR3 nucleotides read TGTGCCAGCAGCTTAGCACAAACCAATCAGCCCCAGCATTTT. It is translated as CASSLAQTNQPQHF.

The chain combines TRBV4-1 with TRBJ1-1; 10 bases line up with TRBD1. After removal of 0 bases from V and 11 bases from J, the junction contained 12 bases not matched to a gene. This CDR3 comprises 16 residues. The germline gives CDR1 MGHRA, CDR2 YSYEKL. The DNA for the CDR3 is TGCGCCAGCAGCCAAGATAATTGGGGACAGGGGTCGGGGGCTTTCTTT. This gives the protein CASSQDNWGQGSGAFF.

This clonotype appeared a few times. In DNA form, the CDR3 reads TGTGCCAGCAGTTTGGGGGACCGCGCCGGGATAGGCTACACCTTC. This sequence encodes CASSLGDRAGIGYTF. The rearrangement uses TRBV12-3 or TRBV12-4 and TRBJ1-2, with a possible D match to TRBD1 (5 bases). CDR3 length: 15 residues. V lost 3 bases and J 8 bases, leaving 19 bases between the germline ends.

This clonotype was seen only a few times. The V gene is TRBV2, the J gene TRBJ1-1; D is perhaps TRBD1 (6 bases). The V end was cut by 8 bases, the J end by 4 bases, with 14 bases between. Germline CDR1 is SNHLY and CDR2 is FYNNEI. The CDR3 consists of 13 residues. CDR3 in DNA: TGTGCCAGCCGGGGGGGGCCAGGCACTGAAGCTTTCTTT. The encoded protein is CASRGGPGTEAFF.

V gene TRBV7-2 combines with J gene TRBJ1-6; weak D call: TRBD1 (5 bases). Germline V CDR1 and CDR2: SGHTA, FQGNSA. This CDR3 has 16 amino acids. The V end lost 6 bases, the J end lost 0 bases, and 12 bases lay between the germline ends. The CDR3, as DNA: TGTGCCAGCAGGACAGACACCAGCTCCTATAATTCACCCCTCCACTTT. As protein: CASRTDTSSYNSPLHF.

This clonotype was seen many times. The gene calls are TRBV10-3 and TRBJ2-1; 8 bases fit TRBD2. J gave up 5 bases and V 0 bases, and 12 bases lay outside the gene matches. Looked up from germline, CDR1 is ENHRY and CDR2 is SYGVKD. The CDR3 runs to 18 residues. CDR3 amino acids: CAISESRAVSGTDNEQFF. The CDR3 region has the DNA TGTGCCATCAGTGAGTCGAGAGCGGTTAGCGGGACCGACAATGAGCAGTTCTTC.